The entry below gives a single T cell receptor (beta chain) sequence along with its context. The sample originates from a study of breast tumors, draining lymph nodes, adjacent tissues. TCRdb re-called the multiplex PCR reads through MiXCR, storing one row per CDR3 protein. The table includes over 200,000 distinct CDR3 sequences, around 32% detected once. Axillary draining lymph nodes of breast cancer patients supplied the node samples. This clonotype was obtained from a female donor with breast cancer. Some clones in this sample may be carry-over from other donors' samples. The sequenced material came from axillary lymph node tissue.

The CDR3 bases are TGTGCCAGCAGCCGGAGCAGCGGGGGGGCCCCCGAGACCCAGTACTTC. This codes for CASSRSSGGAPETQYF. The V call is TRBV9, the J call TRBJ2-5; 10 bases agree with TRBD2. The germline V gene encodes CDR1 SGDLS and CDR2 YYNGEE. The CDR3 totals 16 residues. V gave up 4 bases and J gave up 5 bases; unmatched junction bases: 11.